Each of the 22 T cell receptor beta chains below was sequenced from the same sample in a study of shared clonotypes between healthy human individuals. Generated by immunoSEQ multiplex PCR, the TCRdb table keeps only in-frame clones and is missing some. The sample consists of some 1.5 million clones, roughly 97% of them appearing once. Specimen: naive CD4+ T cells sorted from blood. Stated subset: CD45RA+ positively selected. These TCRs come from a man younger than 45 in good health.

CDR3 nucleotides: TGTGCCAGTAGAAACCAAAAGAACACCGGGGAGCTGTTTTTT. Encoded protein: CASRNQKNTGELFF. The rearrangement uses TRBV19 and TRBJ2-2; D unclear. CDR3 length: 14 residues. V lost 6 bases to trimming and J lost 1 base, with 9 bases between them. Looked up from germline, CDR1 is LNHDA and CDR2 is SQIVND (reference sequence).

This chain uses TRBV27 with TRBJ2-7, with TRBD2 as a possible D gene (6 bases). Per germline, CDR1 MNHEY and CDR2 SMNVEV (reference sequence). The ends were cut back, 3 bases at V and 2 bases at J, with 14 bases in the middle. CDR3 length equals 15 residues. The CDR3 DNA follows: TGTGCCAGCAGTTTTCTTCGCGGGGCCACCTACGAGCAGTACTTC. Protein product: CASSFLRGATYEQYF.

In its sample, this clone was seen a few times. Other DNA sequences from this sample encode an identical CDR3 as well. The gene calls are TRBV28 and TRBJ2-1, with D hard to call. Germline values: CDR1 MDHEN, CDR2 SYDVKM. V lost 4 bases and J lost 5, with 0 bases in between. This CDR3 contains 10 residues. The CDR3 DNA reads TGTGCCAGCAGTTACAATGAGCAGTTCTTC. This encodes CASSYNEQFF. Variable domain in full (rest from reference TRBV28 and TRBJ2-1): DVKVTQSSRYLVKRTGEKVFLECVQDMDHENMFWYRQDPGLGLRLIYFSYDVKMKEKGDIPEGYSVSREKKERFSLILESASTNQTSMYLCASSYNEQFFGPGTRLTVL.

This clone has just one count. V is TRBV5-1 and J is TRBJ2-5; a weak D match, TRBD2 (6 bases). The CDR3 spans 15 residues. V lost 2 bases, J lost 4 bases, and 15 bases lay in between. Per germline, CDR1 SGHRS and CDR2 YFSETQ. CDR3 in DNA: TGCGCCAGCAGCTTCCCGGAGGCGGGACGAGAGACCCAGTACTTC. Protein product: CASSFPEAGRETQYF.

The chain links TRBV15 to TRBJ2-1; TRBD2 aligns across 7 bases. Per the germline V gene, CDR1 is LNHNV and CDR2 is YYDKDF (reference sequence). The trim removed 1 base at V and 3 bases at J, leaving 6 bases unmatched. The CDR3 loop spans 16 amino acids. CDR3 nucleotides: TGTGCCACCAGCAGAGGGAGGGAGGGCCACTACAATGAGCAGTTCTTC. Translated: CATSRGREGHYNEQFF.

This clone has a single count. The rearrangement uses TRBV30 and TRBJ2-7; possibly TRBD1 for D (6 bases). V was trimmed by 6 bases and J by 3 bases, leaving 24 bases between them. Germline V gene lookup returns CDR1 GTSNPN and CDR2 SVGIG (reference sequence). There are 16 residues in the CDR3. CDR3: CACRREQGVRGYEQYF. CDR3 nucleotides: TGTGCCTGTAGACGGGAACAGGGTGTTCGGGGCTACGAGCAGTACTTC.

CDR3 region: CASSRQRAVGNEQYF. The CDR3 DNA reads as TGTGCCAGCAGCCGTCAGCGAGCGGTGGGGAACGAGCAGTACTTC. The chain combines TRBV7-9 with TRBJ2-7; weak D call: TRBD2 (5 bases). The CDR3 contains 15 residues. Trimming removed 5 bases from V and 5 bases from J, with 19 bases in between. Germline V CDR1 and CDR2: SEHNR, FQNEAQ (reference sequence).

The chain combines TRBV28 with TRBJ2-7; D remains ambiguous. The CDR3 runs 12 residues. Germline V gene sequence: CDR1 MDHEN, CDR2 SYDVKM. The CDR3 nucleotides read TGTGGTACGAGCCGTATGGCCTCCGAGCAGTACTTC. This translates into CGTSRMASEQYF.

This sequence joins TRBV28 and TRBJ2-1; TRBD1 matches at 7 bases. Per the germline V gene, CDR1 is MDHEN and CDR2 is SYDVKM. The J segment lost 10 bases and the V segment lost 5 bases, leaving 8 bases of the junction unmatched. This CDR3 contains 13 residues. CDR3 nucleotides: TGTGCCAGCAGTCACAATCCGACAGGGGAGCAGTTCTTC. Its translation: CASSHNPTGEQFF.

The V gene is TRBV9, the J gene TRBJ1-1, with TRBD1 as a possible D gene (6 bases). Germline CDR1 SGDLS, CDR2 YYNGEE. The CDR3 contains 14 residues. V was pared by 3 bases and J by 5 bases, with 14 bases between. CDR3 protein: CASSETGSGTEAFF. The CDR3 coding sequence is TGTGCCAGCAGCGAGACAGGAAGCGGTACTGAAGCTTTCTTT.

This sequence joins TRBV5-1 and TRBJ2-3; the match to TRBD2 covers 10 bases. The CDR3 has 15 amino acids. In germline, CDR1 is SGHRS, CDR2 YFSETQ. V trimming: 6 bases; J trimming: 5 bases; junction bases outside the gene matches: 9. CDR3 DNA: TGCGCCAGCATCAGAGCGGGAGGGCGAGGAGATACGCAGTATTTT. This codes for CASIRAGGRGDTQYF.

The chain has TRBV7-3 and TRBJ2-1, with D possibly matching TRBD2 (6 bases). Germline values: CDR1 SGHTA, CDR2 FQGTGA. The CDR3 spans 20 residues. Trimming removed 5 bases from V and 7 bases from J, with 33 bases in between. The CDR3, as DNA: TGTGCCAGCAGCCAACAACCGACCATGGGACTTAGGCTTCGAAGGAATGAGCAGTTCTTC. Its protein is CASSQQPTMGLRLRRNEQFF.

The chain is built from TRBV2 and TRBJ2-1, with 15 bases aligning to TRBD2. Germline-derived CDR1 and CDR2 are SNHLY and FYNNEI. V gave up 4 bases and J gave up 0 bases; unmatched junction bases: 10. There are 20 residues in the CDR3. The CDR3 region has the DNA TGTGCCAGCAGTGCGCCCGGGACTAGCGGGAGGAAGAGCTCCTACAATGAGCAGTTCTTC. Encoded protein: CASSAPGTSGRKSSYNEQFF.

This clone has just a few counts. The rearrangement joins TRBV28 to TRBJ1-4; no firm D call. Germline-derived CDR1 and CDR2 are MDHEN and SYDVKM. Between the trimmed V and J ends, which lost 6 bases and 7 bases, there was a span of 12 bases. The CDR3 length is 13 residues. The CDR3, as DNA: TGTGCCAGCAGAAGGAGGTTGGCTGAAAAACTGTTTTTT. Its protein product is CASRRRLAEKLFF.

The V and J genes are TRBV28 and TRBJ1-5; D is possibly TRBD1 (5 bases). The CDR3 is made up of 14 amino acids. From germline, CDR1 is MDHEN and CDR2 SYDVKM. V lost 3 bases and J 7 bases, leaving 13 bases between the germline ends. CDR3 loop: CASSLPPGVQPQHF. DNA of the CDR3: TGTGCCAGCAGTTTGCCCCCGGGGGTACAGCCCCAGCATTTT.

The chain links TRBV2 to TRBJ2-3, with D tentatively TRBD1 (6 bases). The CDR3 has 15 residues. In germline, CDR1 is SNHLY, CDR2 FYNNEI. Trimming cost V 6 bases and J 3 bases, with 16 bases left between them. This CDR3 reads CASSFMTGNTDTQYF. The CDR3 nucleotides read TGTGCCAGCAGCTTCATGACAGGAAATACAGATACGCAGTATTTT.

The chain uses TRBV7-9 and TRBJ1-4; D is ambiguous. Trimming shortened V by 5 bases and J by 8 bases, and 9 bases separated the two germline ends. In germline, CDR1 is SEHNR, CDR2 FQNEAQ (reference sequence). This CDR3 is built from 12 residues. CDR3 coding DNA: TGTGCCAGCAGCCCGGATTGGGAAAAACTGTTTTTT. Amino acid sequence: CASSPDWEKLFF.

The genes are TRBV5-1 and TRBJ1-2; perhaps TRBD1 as D (6 bases). From germline, CDR1 is SGHRS and CDR2 YFSETQ. The CDR3 spans 14 residues. V gave up 5 bases and J gave up 5 bases, with 16 bases separating them. The CDR3 DNA is TGCGCCAGCAGAAGGGCAGGGGAGGAGTATGGCTACACCTTC. Translation: CASRRAGEEYGYTF. Looking up the rest from reference TRBV5-1 and TRBJ1-2 gives the full variable domain: KAGVTQTPRYLIKTRGQQVTLSCSPISGHRSVSWYQQTPGQGLQFLFEYFSETQRNKGNFPGRFSGRQFSNSRSEMNVSTLELGDSALYLCASRRAGEEYGYTFGSGTRLTVV.

The chain combines TRBV10-1 with TRBJ2-1; D not resolved. V shed 9 bases and J shed 7 bases, with 22 bases lying between them. Germline V gene data show CDR1 as WNHNN and CDR2 as SYGVQD (reference sequence). The CDR3 contains 15 residues. The CDR3 sequence is CARFLGQSGFNEQFF. The CDR3 region has the DNA TGCGCCAGATTCCTTGGTCAGTCTGGATTTAATGAGCAGTTCTTC.

The V gene is TRBV19, the J gene TRBJ2-3; 8 bases match TRBD1. In germline, CDR1 is LNHDA, CDR2 SQIVND (reference sequence). This CDR3 comprises 14 residues. V lost 3 bases and J lost 2; bases outside the gene matches: 1. The CDR3 is CASSMDRATDTQYF. CDR3 nucleotide sequence: TGTGCCAGTAGTATGGACAGGGCCACAGATACGCAGTATTTT.

J is TRBJ2-1 and V is TRBV15, with no clear D. Germline V gives CDR1 LNHNV, CDR2 YYDKDF (reference sequence). The CDR3 loop spans 14 amino acids. Trimming shortened V by 0 bases and J by 4 bases, and 7 bases separated the two germline ends. Here the CDR3 DNA reads TGTGCCACCAGCAGAGAACAGCAATACAATGAGCAGTTCTTC. Its protein product is CATSREQQYNEQFF.

The V gene is TRBV18, the J gene TRBJ2-5; 9 nucleotides line up with TRBD2. Trimming cost V 5 bases and J 3 bases; bases outside gene matches: 4. CDR1 KGHSH and CDR2 LQKENI come from the germline V gene. The CDR3 contains 14 residues. The CDR3 protein is CASSLAGDEETQYF. CDR3 nucleotide sequence: TGTGCCAGCTCATTAGCGGGAGACGAAGAGACCCAGTACTTC.